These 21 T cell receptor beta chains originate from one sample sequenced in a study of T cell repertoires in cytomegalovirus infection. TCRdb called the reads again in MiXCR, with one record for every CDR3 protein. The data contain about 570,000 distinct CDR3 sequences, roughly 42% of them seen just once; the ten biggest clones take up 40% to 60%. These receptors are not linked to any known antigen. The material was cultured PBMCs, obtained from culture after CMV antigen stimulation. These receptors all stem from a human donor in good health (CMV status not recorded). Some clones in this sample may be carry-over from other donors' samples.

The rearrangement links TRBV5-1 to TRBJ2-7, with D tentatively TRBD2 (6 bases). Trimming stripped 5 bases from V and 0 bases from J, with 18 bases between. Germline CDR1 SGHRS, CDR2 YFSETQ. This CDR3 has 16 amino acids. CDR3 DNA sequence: TGCGCCAGCAGTTCAGGAGGGGCCAGCAGCTCCTACGAGCAGTACTTC. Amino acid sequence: CASSSGGASSSYEQYF.

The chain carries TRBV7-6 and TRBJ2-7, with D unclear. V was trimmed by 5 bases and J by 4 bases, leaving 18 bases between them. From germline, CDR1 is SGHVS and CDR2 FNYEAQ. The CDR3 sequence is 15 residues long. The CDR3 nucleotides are TGTGCCAGCAGCGCCCCCAGCCACGGGTTGTACGAGCAGTACTTC. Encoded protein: CASSAPSHGLYEQYF.

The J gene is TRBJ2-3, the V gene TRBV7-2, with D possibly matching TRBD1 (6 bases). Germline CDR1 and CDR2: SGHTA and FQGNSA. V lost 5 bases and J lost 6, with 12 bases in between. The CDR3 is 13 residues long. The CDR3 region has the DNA TGTGCCAGCAGCGCCCAACAGGGCGATACGCAGTATTTT. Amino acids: CASSAQQGDTQYF.

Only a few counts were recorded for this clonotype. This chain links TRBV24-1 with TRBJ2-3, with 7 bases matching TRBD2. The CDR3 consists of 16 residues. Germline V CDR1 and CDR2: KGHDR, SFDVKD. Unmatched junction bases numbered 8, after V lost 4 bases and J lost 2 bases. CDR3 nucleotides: TGTGCCACCAGTGACCCGGTCCGGGACTACACAGATACGCAGTATTTT. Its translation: CATSDPVRDYTDTQYF.

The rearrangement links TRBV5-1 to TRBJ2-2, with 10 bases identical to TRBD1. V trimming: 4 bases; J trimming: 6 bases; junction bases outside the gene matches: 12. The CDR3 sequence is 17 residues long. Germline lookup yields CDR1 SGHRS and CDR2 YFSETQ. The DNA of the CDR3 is TGCGCCAGCAGCCCCAGGGAATTCGGACAGGGGGCCGGGGAGCTGTTTTTT. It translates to CASSPREFGQGAGELFF.

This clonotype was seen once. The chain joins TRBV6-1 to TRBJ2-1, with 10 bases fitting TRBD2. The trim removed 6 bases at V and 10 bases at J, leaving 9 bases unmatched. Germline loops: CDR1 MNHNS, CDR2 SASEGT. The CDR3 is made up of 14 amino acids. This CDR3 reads CASSGALAGSEQFF. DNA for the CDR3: TGTGCCAGCAGCGGGGCACTAGCGGGGTCAGAGCAGTTCTTC.

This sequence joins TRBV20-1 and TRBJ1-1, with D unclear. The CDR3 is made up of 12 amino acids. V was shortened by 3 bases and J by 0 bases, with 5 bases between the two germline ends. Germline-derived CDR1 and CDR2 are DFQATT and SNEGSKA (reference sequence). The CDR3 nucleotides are TGCAGTGCTAGGCCTATGAACACTGAAGCTTTCTTT. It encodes CSARPMNTEAFF.

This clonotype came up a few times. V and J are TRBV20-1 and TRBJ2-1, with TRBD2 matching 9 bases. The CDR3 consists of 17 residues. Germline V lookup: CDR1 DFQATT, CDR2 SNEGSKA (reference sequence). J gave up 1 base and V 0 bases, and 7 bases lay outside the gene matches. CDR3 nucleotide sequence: TGCAGTGCTAGAGATGCGCGGCGGGGGGGATCCTACAATGAGCAGTTCTTC. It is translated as CSARDARRGGSYNEQFF.

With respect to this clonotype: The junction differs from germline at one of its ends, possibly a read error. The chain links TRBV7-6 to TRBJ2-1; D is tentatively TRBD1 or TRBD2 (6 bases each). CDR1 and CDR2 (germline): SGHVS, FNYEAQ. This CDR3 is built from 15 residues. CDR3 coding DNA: TGTGCCAGCAGCTTATCTCAGGGGAGGTCCAATGAGCAGTCCTTC. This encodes CASSLSQGRSNEQSF.

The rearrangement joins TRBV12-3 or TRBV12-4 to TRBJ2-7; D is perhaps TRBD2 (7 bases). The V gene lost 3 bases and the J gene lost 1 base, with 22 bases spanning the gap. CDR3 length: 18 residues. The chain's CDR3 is CASSFGLGGGRRSYEQYF. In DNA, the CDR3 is TGTGCCAGCAGTTTTGGGTTGGGGGGGGGGCGACGATCCTACGAGCAGTACTTC.

The DNA of the CDR3 is TGCGCCAGCAGCCAAGATCCGGGGACTAGCCTCGCGAGCAATGAGCAGTTCTTC. Amino acids: CASSQDPGTSLASNEQFF. V is TRBV4-3 and J is TRBJ2-1, with 9 bases that match TRBD2. Germline V gene sequence: CDR1 LGHNA, CDR2 YSLEER. V shed 0 bases and J 6 bases; nucleotides not matched to a gene: 12. The CDR3 totals 18 residues.

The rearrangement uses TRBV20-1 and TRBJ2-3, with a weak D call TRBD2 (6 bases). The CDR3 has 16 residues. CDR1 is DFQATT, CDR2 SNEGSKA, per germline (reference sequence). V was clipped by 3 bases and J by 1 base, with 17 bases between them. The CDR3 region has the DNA TGCAGTGCTAGGGGGGACTCCGGGCAAGGCACAGATACGCAGTATTTT. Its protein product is CSARGDSGQGTDTQYF.

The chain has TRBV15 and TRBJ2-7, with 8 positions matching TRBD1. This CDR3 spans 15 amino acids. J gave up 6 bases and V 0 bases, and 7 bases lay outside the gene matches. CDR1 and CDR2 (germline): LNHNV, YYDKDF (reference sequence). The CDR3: CATSRDRQGAAEQYF. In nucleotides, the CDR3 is TGTGCCACCAGCAGAGATCGGCAGGGGGCTGCCGAGCAGTACTTC.

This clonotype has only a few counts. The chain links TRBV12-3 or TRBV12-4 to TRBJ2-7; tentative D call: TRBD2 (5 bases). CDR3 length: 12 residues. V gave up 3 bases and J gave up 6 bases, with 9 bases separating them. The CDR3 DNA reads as TGTGCCAGCAGTTTGATCGAGGGCGAGCAGTACTTC. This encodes CASSLIEGEQYF.

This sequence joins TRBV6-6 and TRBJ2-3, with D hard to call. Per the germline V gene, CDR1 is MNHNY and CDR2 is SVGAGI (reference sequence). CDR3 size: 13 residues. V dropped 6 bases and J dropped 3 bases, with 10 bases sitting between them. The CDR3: CASRKATTDTQYF. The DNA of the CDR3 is TGTGCCAGCAGGAAGGCTACAACAGATACGCAGTATTTT.

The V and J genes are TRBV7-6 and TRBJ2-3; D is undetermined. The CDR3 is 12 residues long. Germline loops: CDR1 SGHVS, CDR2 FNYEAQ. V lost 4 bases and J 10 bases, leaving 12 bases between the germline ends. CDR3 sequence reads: CASSSRPDAQYF. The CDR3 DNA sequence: TGTGCCAGCAGCTCTCGACCTGATGCGCAGTATTTT.

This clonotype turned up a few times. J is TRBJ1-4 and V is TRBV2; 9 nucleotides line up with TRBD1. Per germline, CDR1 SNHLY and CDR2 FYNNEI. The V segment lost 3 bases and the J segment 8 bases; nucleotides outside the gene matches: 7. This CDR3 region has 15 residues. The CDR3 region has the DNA TGTGCCAGCAGTGATCTGGACAGGGGTTGGGAAAAACTGTTTTTT. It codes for CASSDLDRGWEKLFF.

Here the CDR3 reads CASSEGPENYGYTF. CDR3 coding DNA: TGTGCCAGCAGTGAAGGTCCAGAAAACTATGGCTACACCTTC. V is TRBV6-1 and J is TRBJ1-2; D is uncertain. Germline lookup yields CDR1 MNHNS and CDR2 SASEGT. This CDR3 comprises 14 residues. V shed 1 base and J shed 2 bases, with 8 bases lying between them.

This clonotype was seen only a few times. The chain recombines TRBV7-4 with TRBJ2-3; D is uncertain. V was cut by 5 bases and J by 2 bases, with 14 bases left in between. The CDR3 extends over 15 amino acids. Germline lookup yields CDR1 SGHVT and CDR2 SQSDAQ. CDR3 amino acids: CASSTTQEPTDTQYF. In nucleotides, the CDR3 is TGTGCCAGCAGCACGACCCAGGAGCCCACAGATACGCAGTATTTT.

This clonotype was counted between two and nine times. In DNA form, the CDR3 reads TGCGCCAGCAGCCACCGGAGAACAGATACGCAGTATTTT. Residues: CASSHRRTDTQYF. The chain combines TRBV4-3 with TRBJ2-3; unclear D gene. Germline CDR1 reads LGHNA; CDR2 reads YSLEER. The V gene lost 3 bases and the J gene lost 3 bases, with 7 bases spanning the gap. This CDR3 region has 13 residues.

The CDR3 sequence: CASTGTSGYEQYF. CDR3 bases: TGTGCCAGCACCGGGACTAGCGGCTACGAGCAGTACTTC. J is TRBJ2-7 and V is TRBV7-8; 11 bases map to TRBD2. J lost 3 bases, V lost 7 bases, and 2 bases had no gene match. Germline values: CDR1 SGHVS, CDR2 FQNEAQ. CDR3 length: 13 amino acids.